Listed below are T cell receptor beta chains from one sample, sequenced in a study of cytotoxic CD8 clonotypes in ibrutinib-treated CLL. The data were produced by immunoSEQ multiplex PCR, yet TCRdb's version contains in-frame clones alone and is incomplete. Counted here are 250,000 to 350,000 clones, roughly 76% occurring once; the ten biggest clones make up 5.6%. Sequencing was performed on PBMCs, taken at disease progression, from a patient treated with ibrutinib. The origin of the receptors is a human donor with chronic lymphocytic leukemia. CDR3s include the opening cysteine and the closing phenylalanine or tryptophan. A D gene is named only where the DNA matches it firmly. Rows may omit the clone size; those that give it use once, few, many or a size class.

DNA	CDR3	size	V	J	D
TGTGCCAGCAGCTTGGCGGCAGGGGCACTAGAGACCCAGTACTTC	CASSLAAGALETQYF	.	TRBV7-9	TRBJ2-5	.
TGCGCCAGCAGCTTGAAGGGAGGGCACGCCGGGGAGCTGTTTTTT	CASSLKGGHAGELFF	.	TRBV5-1	TRBJ2-2	TRBD2
TGTGCCAGCAGTCCAGGGTTCTCTGGAAACACCATATATTTT	CASSPGFSGNTIYF	.	TRBV27	TRBJ1-3	.
TGTGCCAGCAGCTTACTGGGGGGCACCACTGAAGCTTTCTTT	CASSLLGGTTEAFF	.	TRBV7-9	TRBJ1-1	.
TGTGCCAGCAGCGTAGGTTTTGAAGAAGAAGCTTTCTTT	CASSVGFEEEAFF	few	TRBV9	TRBJ1-1	.
TGTGCCAGCAGTCCCCACGGGGCAGGAAAGGATGAGCAGTTCTTC	CASSPHGAGKDEQFF	.	TRBV27	TRBJ2-1	.
TGTGCCAGTAGTAATCGGGTTGCGGAGCTGTTTTTT	CASSNRVAELFF	.	TRBV19	TRBJ2-2	.
TGTGCCAGCAGCGTAGCGTCCGGAGGGGGACTATCCTCCTACGAGCAGTACTTC	CASSVASGGGLSSYEQYF	.	TRBV9	TRBJ2-7	.
TGTGCCAGCAGGACGCACCAGGGACCCAATTCACCCCTCCACTTT	CASRTHQGPNSPLHF	few	TRBV25-1	TRBJ1-6	.
TGCAGTGCTAGAGTACGAGGTGAGCAGTTCTTC	CSARVRGEQFF	.	TRBV20-1	TRBJ2-1	.
TGTGCCAGCAGCTCCGGGGACAGCGTATACGAGCAGTACTTC	CASSSGDSVYEQYF	many	TRBV7-9	TRBJ2-7	TRBD1
TGTGCCAGCAGCTTGGCCGGGATCACAGATACGCAGTATTTT	CASSLAGITDTQYF	few	TRBV5-6	TRBJ2-3	.
TGTGCCAGCAGCAGGTCCGATACGCAGTATTTT	CASSRSDTQYF	.	TRBV21-1	TRBJ2-3	.
TGTGCCAGCAGCTTGACAGGGGGCGCGTACTATGGCTACACCTTC	CASSLTGGAYYGYTF	few	TRBV7-2	TRBJ1-2	TRBD1
TGCGCCAGCAGCCAAGGGCACGGAGTTAATCAGCCCCAGCATTTT	CASSQGHGVNQPQHF	.	TRBV4-1	TRBJ1-5	.
TGCACCAGCAGCCGATCGGACCGGGACTATCACACAGATACGCAGTATTTT	CTSSRSDRDYHTDTQYF	.	TRBV1	TRBJ2-3	.
TGTGCCACCAGCAGACAGGGACAAGAGCCCCAGCATTTT	CATSRQGQEPQHF	many	TRBV15	TRBJ1-5	.
TGTGCCAGTAGTATAGGCAGGGGATATGAAAAACTGTTTTTT	CASSIGRGYEKLFF	.	TRBV19	TRBJ1-4	.
TGCAGCGTGGACCACCGGGGCTCGAACACCGGGGAGCTGTTTTTT	CSVDHRGSNTGELFF	.	TRBV29-1	TRBJ2-2	.
TGTGCCAGCAGCCCGGGGCCCTCCTACGAGCAGTACTTC	CASSPGPSYEQYF	.	TRBV11-2	TRBJ2-7	.
TGTGCCAGCAGCGTGGGTGGGTCCGACAATGAGCAGTTCTTC	CASSVGGSDNEQFF	.	TRBV9	TRBJ2-1	.
TGCGCCAGCAGCCAAGTTAATTACCCATGGTGCACCTTC	CASSQVNYPWCTF	.	TRBV4-1	TRBJ1-2	.
TGTGCCAGCAGCTTGGGGGCCTACGAGCAGTACTTC	CASSLGAYEQYF	many	TRBV7-9	TRBJ2-7	.
TGTGCCAGCAGTCCCGGGGGAGCGGGAGCAAATACGCAGTATTTT	CASSPGGAGANTQYF	once	TRBV28	TRBJ2-3	TRBD2
TGTGCCAGCAGTTTTGAAGGGTTTAGGCAGTACTTC	CASSFEGFRQYF	.	TRBV28	TRBJ2-7	.
TGTGCCAGCAGCGGGGCTGAAGCTTTCTTT	CASSGAEAFF	.	TRBV9	TRBJ1-1	.
TGTGCCAGCAGCTCGGGACTAGCGCTCACAGATACGCAGTATTTT	CASSSGLALTDTQYF	many	TRBV13	TRBJ2-3	TRBD2
TGCGCCAGCAGACGTACCGGGACAGGATACTATGGCTACACCTTC	CASRRTGTGYYGYTF	.	TRBV4-1	TRBJ1-2	TRBD1
TGCGCCAGCAGCGAGCTTATCCGCTCACCCCTCCACTTT	CASSELIRSPLHF	.	TRBV4-1	TRBJ1-6	.
TGCGCCAGCAGCCCTGGGACGACAACTAGCACAGATACGCAGTATTTT	CASSPGTTTSTDTQYF	.	TRBV4-1	TRBJ2-3	.
TGTGCCACCAGCAGAGATGAGTGGGGACAGGGGGTCTACGAGCAGTACTTC	CATSRDEWGQGVYEQYF	.	TRBV15	TRBJ2-7	TRBD1
TGTGCCAGCAGTGCTACTACGTCTGAGCAGTTCTTC	CASSATTSEQFF	.	TRBV2	TRBJ2-1	.
TGTGCCAGCAGCTTAGATCCAGGGTGGGAGACCCAGTACTTC	CASSLDPGWETQYF	.	TRBV7-6	TRBJ2-5	.
TGTGCCAGCAGCTCCGCGGGGGGGGCGACGGGTGAAAAACTGTTTTTT	CASSSAGGATGEKLFF	few	TRBV7-2	TRBJ1-4	.
TGTGCCAGTAGACAGGGGCGGGATGAAAAACTGTTTTTT	CASRQGRDEKLFF	.	TRBV19	TRBJ1-4	TRBD1
TGTGCCAGCAGCGTTTTATCAGGGCCCCAGGATACGCAGTATTTT	CASSVLSGPQDTQYF	.	TRBV9	TRBJ2-3	.
TGTGCCACCAGCAGAGCCCCTGTGGAGACCCAGTACTTC	CATSRAPVETQYF	.	TRBV15	TRBJ2-5	.
TGTGCCAGCAGCTTAACTCAGTCTCGATGGGCAGGGAACTTCACCGGGGAGCTGTTTTTT	CASSLTQSRWAGNFTGELFF	.	TRBV7-3	TRBJ2-2	.
TGTGCCAGCAGTTACGGTTTGAGCTCCTACGAGCAGTACTTC	CASSYGLSSYEQYF	.	TRBV6-5	TRBJ2-7	.
TGTGCCAGCAGCTCGCCTAGCGGGGGGGCCACAGATACGCAGTATTTT	CASSSPSGGATDTQYF	.	TRBV7-2	TRBJ2-3	TRBD2
TGTGCCAGCAGCTTACGGGGGCAGAACACTGAAGCTTTCTTT	CASSLRGQNTEAFF	.	TRBV7-6	TRBJ1-1	.
TGTGCCAGCAGTTCACAAGGGGCTGAGCAGTTCTTC	CASSSQGAEQFF	.	TRBV7-9	TRBJ2-1	.
TGTGCCAGCTATTCACACTATGGCTACACCTTC	CASYSHYGYTF	few	TRBV4-2	TRBJ1-2	.
TGTGCCAGCAGCGCGAGGGGGGACTATGGCTACACCTTC	CASSARGDYGYTF	.	TRBV9	TRBJ1-2	.
TGTGCCAGCAGCATCAGTGGGGGAGGGTACGAGCAGTACTTC	CASSISGGGYEQYF	few	TRBV11-2	TRBJ2-7	TRBD2
TGTGCCAGCAGAGACAGGGGCTCCTACGAGCAGTACTTC	CASRDRGSYEQYF	few	TRBV6-5	TRBJ2-7	TRBD1
TGCGCCAGCAGCTCTGATGGACAGGGGTATGGCTACACCTTC	CASSSDGQGYGYTF	.	TRBV5-1	TRBJ1-2	TRBD1
TGTGCCAGTAGTCTGCCGGGACTTAGGGCCGGGGAGCTGTTTTTT	CASSLPGLRAGELFF	.	TRBV19	TRBJ2-2	.
TGTGCCAGCAGTCCGCGACTAGCGGGAGCTGGAGAGCAGTTCTTC	CASSPRLAGAGEQFF	.	TRBV27	TRBJ2-1	TRBD2
TGTGCCAGCAGCCTGGGTAGGGGCCGGGTTCATAATTCACCCCTCCACTTT	CASSLGRGRVHNSPLHF	.	TRBV7-8	TRBJ1-6	.
TGTGCCAGCAGGCCGACAGGGGGTGGAAACACCATATATTTT	CASRPTGGGNTIYF	.	TRBV7-9	TRBJ1-3	TRBD1
TGTGCCAGCAGCCCCCAGGCGAACCAGAAAGAGACCCAGTACTTC	CASSPQANQKETQYF	once	TRBV5-4	TRBJ2-5	.
TGTGCCAGCAGCTTAGCATCGGGGTTGGCAGAGACCCAGTACTTC	CASSLASGLAETQYF	.	TRBV5-6	TRBJ2-5	.